A selection of T cell receptor beta chains follows, all from one sample in a study of CD8+CD57+ T cells in acquired aplastic anemia. TCRdb itself ran the reads through MiXCR, one entry per CDR3 protein. The data hold over 150,000 distinct CDR3 sequences, with less than 65% observed a single time. Sample: sorted CD4+, CD8+, or CD8+CD57+ T cells (not recorded which) from PBMCs. Receptors originate from a human donor with aplastic anemia. Each CDR3 is given with its conserved first and last residue. D genes are given only for firm matches. For some rows the clone size is stated as once, few or many, or as a class when expanded; others skip it.

v_gene	d_gene	abundance	j_gene	len	CDR3nt	CDR3aa
TRBV7-9	-	many	TRBJ2-1	17	TGTGCCAGCAGCACCTTTGGGACGACCTTACTCTCCAATGAGCAGTTCTTC	CASSTFGTTLLSNEQFF
TRBV27	-	many	TRBJ2-7	10	TGTGCCAGCGGCACCTACGAGCAGTACTTC	CASGTYEQYF
TRBV20-1	-	-	TRBJ1-4	15	TGCAGTGCTAGGAACAGGGCCACAACTAATGAAAAACTGTTTTTT	CSARNRATTNEKLFF
TRBV7-8	-	-	TRBJ1-5	14	TGTGCCAGCAACCCTGCGGGGGGGAATCAGCCCCAGCATTTT	CASNPAGGNQPQHF
TRBV10-1	TRBD1	-	TRBJ1-1	15	TGCGCCAGCAGAGAAAACAGGGGGCTGGACACTGAGGCTTTCTTT	CASRENRGLDTEAFF
TRBV6-1	TRBD1	-	TRBJ1-1	14	TGTGCCAGCAGTGAGGACAGGGAGAACACTGAAGCTTTCTTT	CASSEDRENTEAFF
TRBV10-3	-	-	TRBJ1-6	14	TGTGCCACCCACAGGGAGGGGGGTAATTCACCCCTCCACTTT	CATHREGGNSPLHF
TRBV27	TRBD1	many	TRBJ2-7	15	TGTGCCAGCAGCCCTACCACGACAGGGTACTACGAGCAGTACTTC	CASSPTTTGYYEQYF
TRBV9	TRBD1	once	TRBJ2-3	15	TGTGCCAGCAGCCCCGGACAGGGATTCACAGATACGCAGTATTTT	CASSPGQGFTDTQYF
TRBV5-8	TRBD1	-	TRBJ2-7	14	TGTGCCAGCAGATCACCGGGACAGGTCCTCGAGCAGTACTTC	CASRSPGQVLEQYF
TRBV5-8	TRBD2	many	TRBJ2-7	16	TGTGCCAGCAGCTGGAGGTGGCGGGGGGGTGAGTACGAGCAGTACTTC	CASSWRWRGGEYEQYF
TRBV24-1	TRBD2	few	TRBJ2-7	14	TGTGCCACCAGTGACCCCGGGACTAGCGACGAGCAGTACTTC	CATSDPGTSDEQYF
TRBV2	TRBD1	-	TRBJ2-7	10	TGTGCCAGCAGCTTGGGACAGGAGTACTTC	CASSLGQEYF
TRBV29-1	TRBD2	-	TRBJ2-3	15	TGCAGCGTGTATGGGCTAGCGGGGGACTCCAATGAGCAGTATTTT	CSVYGLAGDSNEQYF